The 17 T cell receptor beta chains below were found in one sample sequenced in a study of siplizumab effects on memory and regulatory T cells. Sequenced by immunoSEQ multiplex PCR; TCRdb stores in-frame clones only, minus some. Of around 99,000 clones listed, about 91% were seen once; the top ten hold about 0.7%. The sample consisted of Tregs sorted from blood. All receptors derive from a human donor in good health.

This rearrangement joins TRBV6-6 to TRBJ1-1; D not resolved. Trimming pared 6 bases from V and 5 bases from J, leaving 10 bases between. CDR1 and CDR2 from the germline V gene are MNHNY and SVGAGI (reference sequence). CDR3 length: 12 amino acids. The DNA of the CDR3 is TGTGCCAGCAGCCGGGGAGAAACTGAAGCTTTCTTT. Residues: CASSRGETEAFF.

This clone came up once. The V call is TRBV19, the J call TRBJ2-3; D is uncertain. CDR3 length: 14 amino acids. Trimming took off 2 bases at V and 0 bases at J, with 6 bases between the two ends. Germline CDR1 is LNHDA and CDR2 is SQIVND (reference sequence). Here the CDR3 DNA reads TGTGCCAGTAGTATATGGCAGAGCACAGATACGCAGTATTTT. This gives the protein CASSIWQSTDTQYF.

V usage is TRBV2 and J usage is TRBJ1-2; D is ambiguous. Germline assignment: CDR1 SNHLY and CDR2 FYNNEI. CDR3 length equals 11 residues. The ends were cut back, 8 bases at V and 6 bases at J, with 10 bases in the middle. CDR3 bases: TGTGCCAGCGGGCTAAGGGATGGCTACACCTTC. Its translation is CASGLRDGYTF.

The V gene is TRBV7-9, the J gene TRBJ2-7, with TRBD1 matching 8 bases. Per the germline V gene, CDR1 is SEHNR and CDR2 is FQNEAQ (reference sequence). J gave up 1 base and V 1 base, and 6 bases lay outside the gene matches. The CDR3 contains 16 residues. The chain's CDR3 is CASSLVGQGGSYEQYF. CDR3 DNA sequence: TGTGCCAGCAGCTTAGTCGGACAGGGTGGGTCCTACGAGCAGTACTTC.

The genes are TRBV11-1 and TRBJ2-7; 7 nucleotides agree with TRBD1. Trimming cost V 1 base and J 6 bases; bases outside gene matches: 6. From germline, CDR1 is SGHAT and CDR2 FQDESV (reference sequence). The CDR3 spans 14 residues. The CDR3 bases are TGTGCCAGCAGCTTAGGGGACAGACCTCCCGAGCAGTACTTC. Translating gives CASSLGDRPPEQYF.

The chain uses TRBV6-1 and TRBJ1-2; TRBD1 aligns across 7 bases. Trimming at V came to 4 bases and at J to 4 bases, leaving 3 bases not matched to a gene. Germline CDR1 MNHNS, CDR2 SASEGT. The length of the CDR3 is 13 residues. CDR3 sequence reads: CASSAGTVYGYTF. CDR3 nucleotides: TGTGCCAGCAGTGCCGGGACAGTCTATGGCTACACCTTC.

This rearrangement joins TRBV6-5 to TRBJ2-7, with D hard to call. Germline V lookup: CDR1 MNHEY, CDR2 SVGAGI. The CDR3 totals 15 residues. V lost 5 bases and J lost 3, with 17 bases in between. CDR3 residues: CASSPTDTAGYEQYF. DNA of the CDR3: TGTGCCAGCAGTCCAACCGACACCGCCGGCTACGAGCAGTACTTC.

The chain recombines TRBV6-5 with TRBJ1-2, with D hard to call. The V end lost 2 bases, the J end lost 2 bases, and 6 bases lay between the germline ends. Germline V gene sequence: CDR1 MNHEY, CDR2 SVGAGI. This CDR3 comprises 13 residues. CDR3 coding DNA: TGTGCCAGCAGTTACGGAGGGAACTATGGCTACACCTTC. Protein product: CASSYGGNYGYTF.

This rearrangement joins TRBV6-6 to TRBJ2-7, with D tentatively TRBD1 (5 bases). This CDR3 comprises 14 residues. The germline V gene has CDR1 MNHNY and CDR2 SVGAGI (reference sequence). V was clipped by 4 bases and J by 2 bases, with 12 bases between them. The chain's CDR3 is CASSLGRATYEQYF. DNA for the CDR3: TGTGCCAGCAGTTTGGGCAGGGCGACCTACGAGCAGTACTTC.

The chain links TRBV5-1 to TRBJ1-3, with 10 bases identical to TRBD1. V trimming: 5 bases; J trimming: 4 bases; junction bases outside the gene matches: 0. The CDR3 loop spans 13 amino acids. Germline CDR1 and CDR2: SGHRS and YFSETQ. The CDR3 reads CASRTGGGNTIYF. The CDR3 DNA reads as TGCGCCAGCAGGACAGGGGGCGGAAACACCATATATTTT.

This chain uses TRBV7-6 with TRBJ2-5, with D perhaps TRBD1 or TRBD2 (5 bases each). CDR1 and CDR2 (germline): SGHVS, FNYEAQ. V was cut by 2 bases and J by 6 bases, with 13 bases left in between. The CDR3 has 14 amino acids. The CDR3 loop is CASSLSVLGQTQYF. The CDR3 bases are TGTGCCAGCAGCTTATCGGTCTTGGGACAGACCCAGTACTTC.

The gene calls are TRBV5-1 and TRBJ2-2; 12 bases align to TRBD1. With V trimmed by 4 bases and J by 9 bases, 4 bases remained unmatched. In germline, CDR1 is SGHRS, CDR2 YFSETQ. CDR3 length: 14 residues. The CDR3, as DNA: TGCGCCAGCAGCGGGGACAGGGGGCGCCGGGAGCTGTTTTTT. This translates into CASSGDRGRRELFF.

The rearrangement uses TRBV7-9 and TRBJ1-5, with D maybe TRBD1 (6 bases). V was clipped by 5 bases and J by 7 bases, with 12 bases between them. There are 13 residues in the CDR3. Germline lookup yields CDR1 SEHNR and CDR2 FQNEAQ (reference sequence). The CDR3 protein is CASSPRGGQPQHF. In DNA form, the CDR3 reads TGTGCCAGCAGCCCTAGGGGGGGGCAGCCCCAGCATTTT. The variable domain in full, completed from reference TRBV7-9 and TRBJ1-5, reads DTGVSQNPRHKITKRGQNVTFRCDPISEHNRLYWYRQTLGQGPEFLTYFQNEAQLEKSRLLSDRFSAERPKGSFSTLEIQRTEQGDSAMYLCASSPRGGQPQHFGDGTRLSIL.

CDR3 DNA: TGCAGCGTTGATACTCTACCGAACACTGAAGCTTTCTTT. Amino acids: CSVDTLPNTEAFF. The chain uses TRBV29-1 and TRBJ1-1; no clear D. V was trimmed by 3 bases and J by 1 base, leaving 9 bases between them. From germline, CDR1 is SQVTM and CDR2 ANQGSEA. The CDR3 runs 13 residues.

This sequence joins TRBV19 and TRBJ2-7; D is unresolved. V lost 3 bases and J 3 bases, leaving 12 bases between the germline ends. Germline V CDR1 and CDR2: LNHDA, SQIVND (reference sequence). The length of the CDR3 is 14 residues. In DNA, the CDR3 is TGTGCCAGTAGTATGAGGAGCTCCAACTACGAGCAGTACTTC. Translating gives CASSMRSSNYEQYF.

The chain uses TRBV10-3 and TRBJ2-1; TRBD1 might be the D (6 bases). The germline V gene has CDR1 ENHRY and CDR2 SYGVKD. Trimming took off 4 bases at V and 5 bases at J, with 15 bases between the two ends. The CDR3 loop spans 15 amino acids. Here the CDR3 reads CAISGSDRLDNEQFF. CDR3 nucleotides: TGTGCCATCAGTGGGTCGGACAGATTAGACAATGAGCAGTTCTTC.

In its sample, this clone was seen a few times. V and J are TRBV11-2 and TRBJ1-1, with 7 bases lining up with TRBD1. This CDR3 region has 13 residues. Germline V gives CDR1 SGHAT, CDR2 FQNNGV. Losses at the gene ends were 1 base for V and 10 bases for J; bases not matched to a gene: 6. In DNA form, the CDR3 reads TGTGCCAGCAGCTTAGCACAGGGGCCGGTAGCTTTCTTT. Translation: CASSLAQGPVAFF.